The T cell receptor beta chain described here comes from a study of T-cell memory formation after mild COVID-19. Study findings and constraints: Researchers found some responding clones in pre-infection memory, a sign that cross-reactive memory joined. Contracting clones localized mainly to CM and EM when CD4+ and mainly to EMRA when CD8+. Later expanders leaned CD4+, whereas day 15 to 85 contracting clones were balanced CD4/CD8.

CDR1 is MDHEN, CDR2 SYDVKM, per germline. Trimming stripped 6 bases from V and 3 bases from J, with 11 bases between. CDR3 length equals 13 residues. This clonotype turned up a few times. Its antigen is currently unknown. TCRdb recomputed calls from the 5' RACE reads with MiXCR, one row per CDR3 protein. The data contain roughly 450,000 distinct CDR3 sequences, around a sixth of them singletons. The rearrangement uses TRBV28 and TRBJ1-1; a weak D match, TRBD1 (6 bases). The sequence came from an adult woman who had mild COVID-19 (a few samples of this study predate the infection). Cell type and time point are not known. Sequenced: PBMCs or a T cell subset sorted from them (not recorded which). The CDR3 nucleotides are TGTGCCAGCAGACAGGGTTTGGACACTGAAGCTTTCTTT. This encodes CASRQGLDTEAFF.